This TCR beta chain comes out of a study of blood T cell repertoires in COVID-19. Study-wide background: Collection of acute and convalescent COVID-19 samples took place in the United States, Italy and Spain.

Authors' processing steps: Nucleated cell number was recorded as an estimate derived from reference gene primer amplification. Sequencing was performed with immunoSEQ multiplex PCR; in TCRdb, only in-frame clones are kept and a portion is missing. Clone size and the V and J calls come from that table; the DNA yielded D and trimming. The sample has fewer than 400,000 clones, around 90% seen once. The CDR3 loop spans 13 amino acids. CDR1 and CDR2 from the germline V gene are ENHRY and SYGVKD. Trimming removed 6 bases from V and 3 bases from J, with 11 bases in between. Participant-given clinical history determined each cohort assignment. Two negative PCRs, clearance, or symptom resolution were required of recovered Cohort 3 donors.

Sequenced material: PBMCs or T cells enriched from blood (not recorded which). This clonotype originated in a young man who had recovered from COVID-19. V gene TRBV10-3 combines with J gene TRBJ1-2; weak D call: TRBD1 (6 bases). The CDR3: CAISARGDYGYTF. DNA for the CDR3: TGTGCCATCAGCGCCAGGGGAGACTATGGCTACACCTTC.